This T cell receptor beta chain was sequenced during a study of vaccination effects on CD4 cells after COVID-19. At the level of the study: Following the second dose by a median of 72 days, the post-vaccine samples were obtained. Study conclusions and caveats: In vaccinees who were healthy, merely 1 out of 255 vaccine-induced clones cross-reacted with common cold coronaviruses. By a late point after vaccination, infection- and vaccine-induced clones had shrunk markedly through clonal contraction.

Repertoires were generated with immunoSEQ multiplex PCR, while TCRdb's copy carries only in-frame clones and drops some. The table has around 47,000 clones, 72% seen once. The CDR3 covers 15 residues. CDR1 and CDR2 from the germline V gene are SGDLS and YYNGEE. V shed 0 bases and J shed 3 bases, with 11 bases lying between them. Notes on this clone: Its specificity is unknown.

Isolating CD4+ T cells followed ten to eleven days of culture. Subjects were given two BNT162b2 or mRNA-1273 vaccine doses. The vaccine recipients had no prior SARS-CoV-2 infection, with negative nucleocapsid antibodies. This clonotype was obtained from a human donor who received a COVID-19 vaccine. The source material was CD4+ T cells from PBMCs cultured without peptide, sampled after COVID-19 vaccination. This chain joins TRBV9 and TRBJ2-3; D not certain. DNA for the CDR3: TGTGCCAGCAGCGTAGATTTTGCTCGGACAGATACGCAGTATTTT. Translated, it gives CASSVDFARTDTQYF. Combining the CDR3 with reference TRBV9 and TRBJ2-3 gives the whole variable domain DSGVTQTPKHLITATGQRVTLRCSPRSGDLSVYWYQQSLDQGLQFLIQYYNGEERAKGNILERFSAQQFPDLHSELNLSSLELGDSALYFCASSVDFARTDTQYFGPGTRLTVL.